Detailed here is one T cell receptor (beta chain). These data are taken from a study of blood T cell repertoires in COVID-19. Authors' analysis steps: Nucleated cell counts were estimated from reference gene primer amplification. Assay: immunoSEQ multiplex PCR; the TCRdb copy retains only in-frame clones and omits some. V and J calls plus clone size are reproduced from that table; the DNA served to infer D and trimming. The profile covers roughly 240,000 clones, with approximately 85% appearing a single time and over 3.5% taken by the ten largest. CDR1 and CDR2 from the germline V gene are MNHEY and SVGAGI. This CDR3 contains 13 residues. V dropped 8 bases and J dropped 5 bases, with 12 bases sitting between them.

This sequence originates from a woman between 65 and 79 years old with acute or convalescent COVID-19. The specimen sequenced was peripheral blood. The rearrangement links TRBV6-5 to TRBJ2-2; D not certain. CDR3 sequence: CASSLGRTGELFF. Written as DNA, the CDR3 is TGTGCCAGCTCGCTAGGAAGGACCGGGGAGCTGTTTTTT.